The source of this TCR beta chain is a study of cytomegalovirus exposure and HLA in healthy donors. Study-level findings and limits: Apart from CMV serostatus, no immune exposure information was available. In a later analysis, across HLA loci, associated TCR counts were highest for DRB1, lowest for HLA-C. Usually a TCR sequence was rare, but some public TCRs were found in many donors.

Trimming took 4 bases from V and 8 from J, leaving 11 bases between them. CDR3 length equals 12 residues. Germline CDR1 and CDR2: LNHDA and SQIVND (reference sequence). This PCR relied on a set of 60 Vbeta primers and 13 Jbeta primers. Sequencing used immunoSEQ multiplex PCR; TCRdb keeps in-frame clones, though not all of them. Counted here are tens of thousands of clones, approximately 82% occurring once; the ten biggest clones make up 2% to 2.5%. This clone was counted a few times. The target antigen is unknown. The source material was PBMCs. The chain joins TRBV19 to TRBJ1-2; TRBD1 might be the D (6 bases). The clonotype comes from a man aged 40-55 years in good health and CMV-seronegative. The CDR3: CASSRRQAGYTF. The CDR3 coding sequence is TGTGCCAGTAGTAGAAGACAGGCAGGCTACACCTTC.